Listed below are T cell receptor beta chains from one sample, sequenced in a study of graft-versus-host responses after intestinal transplantation. These receptors' targets are unknown. Assay used: immunoSEQ multiplex PCR; TCRdb lists only in-frame clones, some missing. The profile covers roughly 99,000 clones, with approximately 86% appearing a single time and 0.6% to 0.8% taken by the ten largest. The material was unstimulated CD4+ T cells sorted from spleen or lymph node cells, obtained before transplant. These receptors were taken from a human donor who was the organ donor for an intestinal transplant. Each CDR3 is given with its conserved first and last residue. Each record gives: D gene, J gene, V gene, CDR3 length, clone size, CDR3 protein, CDR3 DNA. D genes are given only for firm matches. Size values are once, few and many counts, or a class for expanded clones, and some rows have none.

-	TRBJ1-1	TRBV4-1	14	-	CASSHATAPTEAFF	TGCGCCAGCAGCCACGCGACAGCACCCACTGAAGCTTTCTTT
-	TRBJ1-2	TRBV5-6	14	-	CASSLGQSNYGYTF	TGTGCCAGCAGCTTGGGACAGTCTAACTATGGCTACACCTTC
TRBD2	TRBJ2-5	TRBV5-4	15	-	CASSLWTSGGETQYF	TGTGCCAGCAGCCTTTGGACTAGCGGGGGGGAGACCCAGTACTTC
TRBD2	TRBJ2-5	TRBV5-8	15	once	CASSRGLAGGQTQYF	TGTGCCAGCAGCCGCGGACTAGCGGGAGGCCAGACCCAGTACTTC
-	TRBJ2-2	TRBV5-4	17	-	CGAGRTSVGSSTGELFF	TGTGGAGCTGGTCGGACTTCGGTCGGTTCGTCCACCGGGGAGCTGTTTTTT
-	TRBJ2-7	TRBV6-1	13	-	CASRKTDSYEQYF	TGTGCCAGCAGGAAGACAGATTCCTACGAGCAGTACTTC
-	TRBJ2-2	TRBV6-6	16	-	CASSYGGLRVTGELFF	TGTGCCAGCAGTTACGGTGGACTGAGGGTCACCGGGGAGCTGTTTTTT
TRBD1	TRBJ1-1	TRBV6-5	14	-	CASRADRPGTEAFF	TGTGCCAGCAGGGCGGACAGGCCGGGCACTGAAGCTTTCTTT
-	TRBJ2-7	TRBV7-9	13	-	CASSLGGRYEQYF	TGTGCCAGCAGCTTAGGGGGCCGGTACGAGCAGTACTTC
-	TRBJ2-3	TRBV4-1	17	-	CASSQGPSQGRRDTQYF	TGCGCCAGCAGCCAAGGCCCCTCCCAGGGGCGTAGGGATACGCAGTATTTT
-	TRBJ1-1	TRBV28	17	-	CASLPGGDGGLNTEAFF	TGTGCCAGCCTTCCTGGCGGGGATGGTGGGTTGAACACTGAAGCTTTCTTT
TRBD1	TRBJ1-1	TRBV5-1	16	-	CASSYRGTGMNTEAFF	TGCGCCAGCAGCTACCGGGGGACAGGGATGAACACTGAAGCTTTCTTT
TRBD1	TRBJ1-2	TRBV7-9	16	few	CASSLTGSRVPYGYTF	TGTGCCAGCAGCTTGACAGGGTCTAGGGTACCCTATGGCTACACCTTC
TRBD1	TRBJ1-1	TRBV7-2	14	-	CASSLDRGNTEAFF	TGTGCCAGCAGCTTAGACAGGGGGAACACTGAAGCTTTCTTT
-	TRBJ2-7	TRBV5-5	13	-	CASSFSGSGEQYF	TGTGCCAGCAGCTTCTCAGGGAGTGGCGAGCAGTACTTC
-	TRBJ2-3	TRBV14	13	-	CASSQADSPKQYF	TGTGCCAGCAGCCAAGCGGACTCTCCGAAGCAGTATTTT
-	TRBJ2-3	TRBV2	13	once	CASSPNLRGTQYF	TGTGCCAGCAGCCCTAATCTCAGAGGTACGCAGTATTTT
-	TRBJ1-1	TRBV5-4	17	-	CASSLLISRGRNTEAFF	TGTGCCAGCAGCTTGTTGATCTCTCGGGGGAGGAACACTGAAGCTTTCTTT
-	TRBJ1-2	TRBV6-4	9	-	CASGRGYTF	TGTGCCTCCGGGCGGGGCTACACCTTC
TRBD2	TRBJ2-1	TRBV7-2	12	-	CASSKLANEQFF	TGTGCCAGCAGTAAACTAGCGAATGAGCAGTTCTTC
-	TRBJ1-1	TRBV5-1	15	few	CASSLVVGGNTEAFF	TGCGCCAGCAGCTTGGTTGTGGGGGGGAACACTGAAGCTTTCTTT
-	TRBJ2-3	TRBV5-1	12	-	CASSLYPDTQYF	TGCGCCAGCAGCTTGTACCCAGATACGCAGTATTTT
TRBD1	TRBJ2-7	TRBV4-1	15	-	CASSSPGTGLDEQYF	TGCGCCAGCAGCTCACCCGGGACAGGGCTCGACGAGCAGTACTTC
TRBD1	TRBJ2-5	TRBV19	13	-	CASKRDRGETQYF	TGTGCCAGTAAAAGGGACAGGGGAGAGACCCAGTACTTC
-	TRBJ2-3	TRBV5-1	11	-	CASSFADTQYF	TGCGCCAGCAGCTTCGCAGATACGCAGTATTTT
TRBD1	TRBJ2-4	TRBV6-1	14	-	CASHRDRAFDIQYF	TGTGCCAGCCACCGGGACAGGGCGTTTGACATTCAGTACTTC
TRBD1	TRBJ2-7	TRBV6-1	13	-	CASRPDRAYEQYF	TGTGCCAGCAGACCCGACAGGGCTTACGAGCAGTACTTC
-	TRBJ1-2	TRBV21-1	14	once	CASSIRVSGYGYTF	TGTGCCAGCAGCATCAGGGTTTCTGGGTATGGCTACACCTTC
-	TRBJ2-7	TRBV7-9	13	-	CASSLHGTYEQYF	TGTGCCAGCAGCTTACACGGGACCTACGAGCAGTACTTC
-	TRBJ2-3	TRBV5-1	15	few	CASRIAPTSTDTQYF	TGCGCCAGCAGAATCGCCCCCACTAGCACAGATACGCAGTATTTT
TRBD2	TRBJ2-3	TRBV5-1	15	-	CASGAGGGPTDTQYF	TGCGCCAGCGGGGCTGGGGGAGGGCCCACAGATACGCAGTATTTT
TRBD2	TRBJ2-2	TRBV9	16	-	CASSVGAGKNTGELFF	TGTGCCAGCAGCGTAGGAGCGGGGAAGAACACCGGGGAGCTGTTTTTT
-	TRBJ1-1	TRBV21-1	14	-	CASSLGTVNTEAFF	TGTGCCAGCAGCCTCGGGACAGTGAACACTGAAGCTTTCTTT
-	TRBJ2-7	TRBV6-5	13	-	CASMDGTGYEQYF	TGTGCCAGCATGGACGGCACGGGCTACGAGCAGTACTTC
TRBD1	TRBJ1-4	TRBV6-1	15	-	CASSGQGLTNEKLFF	TGTGCCAGCAGCGGACAGGGGTTAACTAATGAAAAACTGTTTTTT
TRBD1	TRBJ2-2	TRBV6-1	16	-	CASSVSGQGGTGELFF	TGTGCCAGCAGTGTTTCTGGACAGGGGGGCACCGGGGAGCTGTTTTTT
-	TRBJ2-3	TRBV9	16	-	CASSPGVGAGTDTQYF	TGTGCCAGCAGCCCAGGGGTAGGGGCAGGTACAGATACGCAGTATTTT
-	TRBJ2-5	TRBV5-1	14	-	CASSLEAAEETQYF	TGCGCCAGCAGCTTGGAAGCGGCGGAAGAGACCCAGTACTTC
TRBD1	TRBJ1-2	TRBV30	15	-	CAWRNGQGAYYGYTF	TGTGCCTGGAGGAATGGACAGGGGGCTTACTATGGCTACACCTTC
-	TRBJ1-3	TRBV5-1	15	-	CASSSDGDSGNTIYF	TGCGCCAGCAGCTCGGACGGAGACTCTGGAAACACCATATATTTT
TRBD2	TRBJ2-1	TRBV5-1	15	-	CASSLVLSGSREQFF	TGCGCCAGCAGCTTGGTCCTTAGCGGGAGTCGTGAGCAGTTCTTC
-	TRBJ2-7	TRBV30	14	-	CAWSEAPRSYEQYF	TGTGCCTGGAGTGAGGCCCCCCGCTCCTACGAGCAGTACTTC
-	TRBJ1-1	TRBV20-1	11	-	CSASEYTEAFF	TGCAGTGCTAGCGAGTACACTGAAGCTTTCTTT
-	TRBJ2-1	TRBV19	19	-	CASTRSSIGYKRAYNEQFF	TGTGCCAGTACACGAAGTAGTATAGGCTATAAGCGGGCGTACAATGAGCAGTTCTTC
TRBD1	TRBJ1-1	TRBV7-3	15	few	CASSLTGGPDTEAFF	TGTGCCAGCAGCTTGACAGGGGGCCCGGACACTGAAGCTTTCTTT
-	TRBJ2-7	TRBV5-1	14	-	CASSNRVSSYEQYF	TGTGCCAGCAGCAACAGGGTTAGCTCCTACGAGCAGTACTTC
-	TRBJ1-2	TRBV7-8	15	-	CASSLAETLSYGYTF	TGTGCCAGCAGCTTAGCCGAGACGCTTTCCTATGGCTACACCTTC
TRBD2	TRBJ2-7	TRBV11-2	17	-	CASSLGASSGRPGEQYF	TGTGCCAGCAGCTTAGGGGCTTCTAGCGGGAGGCCGGGGGAGCAGTACTTC
-	TRBJ2-7	TRBV5-6	16	-	CASSLGATRGRSEQYF	TGTGCCAGCAGCTTGGGGGCAACCAGGGGTCGGAGCGAGCAGTACTTC